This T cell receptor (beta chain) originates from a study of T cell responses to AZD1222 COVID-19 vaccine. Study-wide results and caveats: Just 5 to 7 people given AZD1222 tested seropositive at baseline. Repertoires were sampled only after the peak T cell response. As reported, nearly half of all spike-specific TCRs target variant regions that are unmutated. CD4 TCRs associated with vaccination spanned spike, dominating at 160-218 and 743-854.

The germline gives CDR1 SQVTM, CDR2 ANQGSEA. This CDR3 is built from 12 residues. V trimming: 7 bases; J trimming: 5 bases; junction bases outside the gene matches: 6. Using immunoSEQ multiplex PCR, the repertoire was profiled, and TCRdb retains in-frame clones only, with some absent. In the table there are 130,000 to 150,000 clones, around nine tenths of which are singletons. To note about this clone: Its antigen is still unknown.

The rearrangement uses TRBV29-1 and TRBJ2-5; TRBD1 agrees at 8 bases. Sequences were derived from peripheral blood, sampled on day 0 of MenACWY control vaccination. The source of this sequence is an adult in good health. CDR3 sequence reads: CSADQGAETQYF. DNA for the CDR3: TGCAGCGCGGATCAGGGGGCCGAGACCCAGTACTTC.